The T cell receptor (beta chain) under discussion was sequenced for a study of blood T cell repertoires in COVID-19. Sequenced by immunoSEQ multiplex PCR; TCRdb stores in-frame clones only, minus some. The table lists more than 300,000 clones, approximately 88% of them singletons. The CDR3 runs to 12 residues. Trimming removed 4 bases from V and 14 bases from J, with 17 bases in between. Seattle patients were enrolled while actively infected and followed longitudinally. This clone has only a few counts. The genes are TRBV12-3 or TRBV12-4 and TRBJ1-2; possible D gene TRBD1, 5 bases. Sequencing was done on a sample of peripheral blood. The receptor's source is a young woman with COVID-19, enrolled during active disease. CDR3 protein: CASSWGDRSRTF. CDR3 DNA: TGTGCCAGCAGTTGGGGGGACCGTAGCAGAACCTTC.